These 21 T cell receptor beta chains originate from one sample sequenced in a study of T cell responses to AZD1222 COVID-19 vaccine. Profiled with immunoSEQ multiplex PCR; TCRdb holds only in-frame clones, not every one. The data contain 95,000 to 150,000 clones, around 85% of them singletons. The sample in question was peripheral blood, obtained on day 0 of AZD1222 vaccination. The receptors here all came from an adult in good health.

The CDR3 nucleotides read TGTGCCACCAGTGATCCCCTAGCGGGGGGGCCCCATGAGCAGTTCTTC. Protein product: CATSDPLAGGPHEQFF. The V call is TRBV24-1, the J call TRBJ2-1; 12 nucleotides align to TRBD2. With 3 bases clipped from V and 8 bases from J, the junction kept 7 bases outside the gene matches. Germline V gene data show CDR1 as KGHDR and CDR2 as SFDVKD. The CDR3 has 16 amino acids.

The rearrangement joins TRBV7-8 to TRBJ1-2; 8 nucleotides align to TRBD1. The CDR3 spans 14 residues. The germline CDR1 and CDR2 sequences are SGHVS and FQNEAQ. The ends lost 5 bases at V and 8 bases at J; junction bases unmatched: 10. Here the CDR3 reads CASSPGAGGWGYTF. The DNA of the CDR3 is TGTGCCAGCAGCCCCGGGGCAGGGGGCTGGGGCTACACCTTC. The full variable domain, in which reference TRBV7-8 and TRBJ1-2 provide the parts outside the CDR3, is GAGVSQSPRYKVAKRGQDVALRCDPISGHVSLFWYQQALGQGPEFLTYFQNEAQLDKSGLPSDRFFAERPEGSVSTLKIQRTQQEDSAVYLCASSPGAGGWGYTFGSGTRLTVV.

CDR3 in amino acids: CSASDASGRQETQYF. The CDR3 nucleotides are TGCAGTGCTAGTGACGCTAGCGGGCGACAAGAGACCCAGTACTTC. V is TRBV20-1 and J is TRBJ2-5; TRBD2 matches at 8 bases. Germline CDR1 and CDR2: DFQATT and SNEGSKA (reference sequence). V trimming: 3 bases; J trimming: 2 bases; junction bases outside the gene matches: 8. The CDR3 spans 15 residues.

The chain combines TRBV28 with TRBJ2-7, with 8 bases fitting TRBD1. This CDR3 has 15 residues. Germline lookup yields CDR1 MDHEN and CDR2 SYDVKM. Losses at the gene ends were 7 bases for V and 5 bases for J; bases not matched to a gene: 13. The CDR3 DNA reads TGTGCCAGCAAATTAACCCAGGGGGCGGCAGACGAGCAGTACTTC. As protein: CASKLTQGAADEQYF. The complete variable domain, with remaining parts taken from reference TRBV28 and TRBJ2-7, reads DVKVTQSSRYLVKRTGEKVFLECVQDMDHENMFWYRQDPGLGLRLIYFSYDVKMKEKGDIPEGYSVSREKKERFSLILESASTNQTSMYLCASKLTQGAADEQYFGPGTRLTVT.

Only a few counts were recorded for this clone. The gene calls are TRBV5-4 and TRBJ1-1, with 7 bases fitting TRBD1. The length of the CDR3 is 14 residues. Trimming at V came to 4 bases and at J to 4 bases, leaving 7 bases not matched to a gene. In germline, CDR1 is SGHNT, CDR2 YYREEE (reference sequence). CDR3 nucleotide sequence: TGTGCCAGCAGCAAAGAGGACAGGACCACTGAAGCTTTCTTT. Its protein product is CASSKEDRTTEAFF.

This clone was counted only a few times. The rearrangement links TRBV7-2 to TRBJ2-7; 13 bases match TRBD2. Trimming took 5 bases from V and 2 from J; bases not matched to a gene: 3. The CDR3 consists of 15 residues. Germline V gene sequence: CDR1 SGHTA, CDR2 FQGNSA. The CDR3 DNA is TGTGCCAGCAGCACAACTAGCGGGGGGGCCTACGAGCAGTACTTC. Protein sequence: CASSTTSGGAYEQYF.

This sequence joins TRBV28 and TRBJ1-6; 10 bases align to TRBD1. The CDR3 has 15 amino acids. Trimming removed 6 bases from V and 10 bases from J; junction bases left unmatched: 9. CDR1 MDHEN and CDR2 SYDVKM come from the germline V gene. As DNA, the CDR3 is TGTGCCAGCAGGCCAGGGACAGGGGTGGAGTCACCCCTCCACTTT. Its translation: CASRPGTGVESPLHF. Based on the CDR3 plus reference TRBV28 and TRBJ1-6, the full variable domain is DVKVTQSSRYLVKRTGEKVFLECVQDMDHENMFWYRQDPGLGLRLIYFSYDVKMKEKGDIPEGYSVSREKKERFSLILESASTNQTSMYLCASRPGTGVESPLHFGNGTRLTVT.

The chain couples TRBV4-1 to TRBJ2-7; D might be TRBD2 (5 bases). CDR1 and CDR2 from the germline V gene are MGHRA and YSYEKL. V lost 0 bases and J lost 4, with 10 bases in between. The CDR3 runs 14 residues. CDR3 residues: CASSQELGSYEQYF. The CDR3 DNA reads TGCGCCAGCAGCCAAGAACTAGGATCGTACGAGCAGTACTTC.

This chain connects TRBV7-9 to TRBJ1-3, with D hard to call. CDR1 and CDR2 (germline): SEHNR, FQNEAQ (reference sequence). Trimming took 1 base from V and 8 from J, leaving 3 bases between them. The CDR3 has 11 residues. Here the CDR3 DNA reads TGTGCCAGCAGCTTAGGGGACACCATATATTTT. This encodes CASSLGDTIYF.

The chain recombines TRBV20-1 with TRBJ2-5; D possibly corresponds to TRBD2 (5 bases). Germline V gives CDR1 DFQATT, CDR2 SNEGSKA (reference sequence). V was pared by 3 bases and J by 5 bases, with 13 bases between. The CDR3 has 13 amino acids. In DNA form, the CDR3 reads TGCAGTGCTAGTCGACGGACTCAGGAGACCCAGTACTTC. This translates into CSASRRTQETQYF.

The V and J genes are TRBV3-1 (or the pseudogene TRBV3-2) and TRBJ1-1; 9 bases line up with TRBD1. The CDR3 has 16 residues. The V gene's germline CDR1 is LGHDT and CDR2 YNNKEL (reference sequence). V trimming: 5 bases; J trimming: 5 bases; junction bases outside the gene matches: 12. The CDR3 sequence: CASSALYRGPGTEAFF. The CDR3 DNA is TGTGCCAGCAGCGCCCTTTACAGGGGGCCTGGGACTGAAGCTTTCTTT.

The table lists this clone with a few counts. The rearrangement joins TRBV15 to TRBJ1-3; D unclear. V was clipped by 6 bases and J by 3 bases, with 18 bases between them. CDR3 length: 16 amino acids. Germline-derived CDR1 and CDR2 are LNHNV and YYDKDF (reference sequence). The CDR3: CATRMGTARDGNTIYF. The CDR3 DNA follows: TGTGCCACCAGAATGGGCACAGCAAGGGATGGAAACACCATATATTTT.

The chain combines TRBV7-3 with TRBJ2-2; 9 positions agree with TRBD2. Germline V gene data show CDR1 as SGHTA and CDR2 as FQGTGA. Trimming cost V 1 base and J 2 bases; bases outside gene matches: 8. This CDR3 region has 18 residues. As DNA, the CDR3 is TGTGCCAGCAGCTTAAGCCTCCTTAGCGGGGGTAACACCGGGGAGCTGTTTTTT. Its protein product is CASSLSLLSGGNTGELFF.

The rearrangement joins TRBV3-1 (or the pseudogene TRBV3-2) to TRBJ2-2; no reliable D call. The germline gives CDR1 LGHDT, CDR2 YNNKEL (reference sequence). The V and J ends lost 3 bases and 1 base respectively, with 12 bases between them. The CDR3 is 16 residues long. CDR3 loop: CASSHRRSWNTGELFF. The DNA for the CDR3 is TGTGCCAGCAGCCACCGCCGTAGCTGGAACACCGGGGAGCTGTTTTTT.

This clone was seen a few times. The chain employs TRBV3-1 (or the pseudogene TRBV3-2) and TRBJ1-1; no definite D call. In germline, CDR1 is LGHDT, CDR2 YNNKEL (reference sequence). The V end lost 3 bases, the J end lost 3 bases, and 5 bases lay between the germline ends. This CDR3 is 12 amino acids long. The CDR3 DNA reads TGTGCCAGCAGCCAGGTAGACACTGAAGCTTTCTTT. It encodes CASSQVDTEAFF.

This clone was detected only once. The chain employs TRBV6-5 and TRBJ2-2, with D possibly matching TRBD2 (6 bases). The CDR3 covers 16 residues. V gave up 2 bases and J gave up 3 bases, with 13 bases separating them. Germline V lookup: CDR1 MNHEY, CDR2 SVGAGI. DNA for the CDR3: TGTGCCAGCAGTTACGGCCGACTAGGGGACACCGGGGAGCTGTTTTTT. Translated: CASSYGRLGDTGELFF.

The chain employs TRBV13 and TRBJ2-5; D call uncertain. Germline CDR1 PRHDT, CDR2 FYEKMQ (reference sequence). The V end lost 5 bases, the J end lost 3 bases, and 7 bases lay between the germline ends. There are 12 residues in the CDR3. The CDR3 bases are TGTGCCAGCAGCATTCAGAAAGAGACCCAGTACTTC. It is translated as CASSIQKETQYF.

CDR3 nucleotides: TGCGCCAGCAGCCAAGTTGGAGAGACTCAGCCCCAGCATTTT. Its translation: CASSQVGETQPQHF. The V and J genes are TRBV4-1 and TRBJ1-5, with D uncertain. The V and J ends lost 1 base and 6 bases respectively, with 10 bases between them. The length of the CDR3 is 14 residues. Germline CDR1 and CDR2: MGHRA and YSYEKL.

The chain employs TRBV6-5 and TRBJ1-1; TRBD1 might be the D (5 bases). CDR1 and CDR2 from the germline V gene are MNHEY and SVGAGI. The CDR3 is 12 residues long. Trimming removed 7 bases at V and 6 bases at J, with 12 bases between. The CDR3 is CASMGRGAEAFF. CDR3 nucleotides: TGTGCCAGCATGGGGAGGGGAGCTGAAGCTTTCTTT.

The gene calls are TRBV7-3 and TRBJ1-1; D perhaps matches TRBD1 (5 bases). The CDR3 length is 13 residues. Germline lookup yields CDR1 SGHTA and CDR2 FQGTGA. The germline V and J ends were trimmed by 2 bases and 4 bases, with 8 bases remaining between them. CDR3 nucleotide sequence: TGTGCCAGCAGCTTATGGGGGGGCACTGAAGCTTTCTTT. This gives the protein CASSLWGGTEAFF.

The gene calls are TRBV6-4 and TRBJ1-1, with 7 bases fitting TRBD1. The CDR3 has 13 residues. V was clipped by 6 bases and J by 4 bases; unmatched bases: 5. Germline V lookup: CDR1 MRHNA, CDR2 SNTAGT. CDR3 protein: CASRRTGLTEAFF. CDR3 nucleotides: TGTGCCAGCAGGAGGACAGGTCTCACTGAAGCTTTCTTT.